A selection of T cell receptor beta chains follows, all from one sample in a study of beta chain features in type 1 diabetes. Libraries were prepared by immunoSEQ multiplex PCR; TCRdb keeps only in-frame clonotypes and omits some of them. The repertoire holds hundreds of thousands of clones, roughly 11% seen once, with 0.045% to 0.06% in the top ten. Sequencing was performed on naive CD4+ T cells from blood. The source is a woman younger than 30 in good health. CDR3s include the opening cysteine and the closing phenylalanine or tryptophan.

v_call | cdr3_aa
TRBV7-3 | CASSRGTSGYNEQFF
TRBV7-2 | CASSRDRQANSPLHF
TRBV11-1 | CASTRGGGDETQYF
TRBV5-4 | CASSLEAGTSGRNEQFF
TRBV7-3 | CASSLTGITSGNAGELFF
TRBV15 | CATGYYYGQETQYF
TRBV2 | CASSGQLNSPLHF
TRBV7-2 | CASSLGGLAGSETQYF
TRBV10-3 | CAISESQGQETQYF
TRBV29-1 | CSVGRGSGAATQYF
TRBV9 | CASSVRGEGNQPQHF
TRBV21-1 | CASRITETAKNNEQFF
TRBV7-2 | CASSLGQGAWAQHF
TRBV28 | CASSLLRAPDTQYF
TRBV5-1 | CASRFWGRQETQYF
TRBV9 | CASSATGWDYEQYF
TRBV11-2 | CASSRWTGGRDTQYF
TRBV19 | CASSKMWGNEQFF
TRBV7-2 | CASSVAPQGVDAFF
TRBV19 | CASSNYRASEQYF
TRBV18 | CASSPDSLETQYF
TRBV5-4 | CASSLQPGLAGGGEQFF
TRBV2 | CASIMGPSADNEQFF
TRBV28 | CASSRPGTGADTQYF
TRBV7-2 | CASRLGTGGLGANVLTF
TRBV13 | CASSREGGTYEQYF
TRBV27 | CASRLTGVGNTIYF
TRBV10-1 | CASSDMPGHWSEQYF
TRBV7-2 | CASSTRTSTDTQYF
TRBV7-8 | CASSLFGNTEAFF
TRBV2 | CASDSGMNTEAFF
TRBV28 | CASSKGGGANVLTF
TRBV7-9 | CASSLERGDEQFF
TRBV29-1 | CSVLSPAVRVSYEQYF
TRBV7-3 | CASSAYSGRAYEQYF
TRBV7-3 | CASSFGLSTDTQYF
TRBV5-6 | CASTLLGQLRYGYTF
TRBV27 | CASRHKAWMNTEAFF
TRBV5-6 | CASSLTGSANTEAFF
TRBV7-9 | CASSVSGTRTYEQYF
TRBV5-1 | CASSLTGAGNEKLFF
TRBV18 | CASSPRTDRDTQYF
TRBV4-1 | CASSLPGQGLSLHF
TRBV30 | CAWSRPQGMNYEQYF
TRBV7-2 | CASRDRGSQYNEQFF
TRBV10-3 | CAIRRTPYQETQYF
TRBV6-1 | CASKTPGNEQFF
TRBV9 | CASSADRDLEQYF
TRBV11-3 | CASSHTGTSLPNEQFF
TRBV7-9 | CASSSGPANANEQFF
TRBV6-5 | CATKGGGLDTQYF
TRBV29-1 | CSVEPGTGGYEQYF
TRBV6-6 | CASSRGVQGTEQFF
TRBV5-1 | CASSFGQGAYGYTF
TRBV9 | CASSVASRVTDTQYF